This T cell receptor (beta chain) was sequenced during a study of glioma-infiltrating T cells. The study's findings and limits: Tissue-blood divergence was below expectation in non-neoplastic patients, above in gliomas. Very few CDR3 sequences were shared between tissue and blood.

Turning to this clonotype: Its antigen is undetermined.

Germline CDR1 SGHTA, CDR2 FQGNSA. Trimming shortened V by 5 bases and J by 4 bases, and 14 bases separated the two germline ends. The CDR3 contains 14 residues. Using RNA template, CDR3s of TCR alpha and beta were amplified with iRepertoire arm-PCR. One-step reverse transcription and amplification started from about 100-400 ng of tissue mRNA or PBMC total RNA. TCRdb reprocessed the multiplex PCR reads via MiXCR and lists one record per CDR3 protein. This sample has around 150,000 distinct CDR3 sequences, with about two fifths found just once. The chain carries TRBV7-2 and TRBJ1-1; D is possibly TRBD1 (5 bases). This TCR came from a human donor with low-grade glioma or glioblastoma, undergoing nonglioma brain surgery, or in good health (not recorded which). The sample taken for sequencing was glioma tissue, nonneoplastic brain tissue, or PBMCs (not recorded which). The CDR3 DNA is TGTGCCAGCAGCCCGCTGGGGGTGAGCACTGAAGCTTTCTTT. This encodes CASSPLGVSTEAFF.